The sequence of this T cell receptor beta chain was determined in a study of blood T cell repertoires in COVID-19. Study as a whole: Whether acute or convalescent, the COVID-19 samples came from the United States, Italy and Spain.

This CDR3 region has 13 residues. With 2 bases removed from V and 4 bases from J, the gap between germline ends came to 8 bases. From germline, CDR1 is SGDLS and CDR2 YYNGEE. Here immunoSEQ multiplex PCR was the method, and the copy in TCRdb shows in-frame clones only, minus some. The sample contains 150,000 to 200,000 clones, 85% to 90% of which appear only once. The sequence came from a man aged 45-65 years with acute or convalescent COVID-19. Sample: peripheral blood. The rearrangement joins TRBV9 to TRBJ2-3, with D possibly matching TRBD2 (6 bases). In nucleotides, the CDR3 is TGTGCCAGCAGCGTGGAGGGTTCAGATACGCAGTATTTT. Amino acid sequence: CASSVEGSDTQYF.